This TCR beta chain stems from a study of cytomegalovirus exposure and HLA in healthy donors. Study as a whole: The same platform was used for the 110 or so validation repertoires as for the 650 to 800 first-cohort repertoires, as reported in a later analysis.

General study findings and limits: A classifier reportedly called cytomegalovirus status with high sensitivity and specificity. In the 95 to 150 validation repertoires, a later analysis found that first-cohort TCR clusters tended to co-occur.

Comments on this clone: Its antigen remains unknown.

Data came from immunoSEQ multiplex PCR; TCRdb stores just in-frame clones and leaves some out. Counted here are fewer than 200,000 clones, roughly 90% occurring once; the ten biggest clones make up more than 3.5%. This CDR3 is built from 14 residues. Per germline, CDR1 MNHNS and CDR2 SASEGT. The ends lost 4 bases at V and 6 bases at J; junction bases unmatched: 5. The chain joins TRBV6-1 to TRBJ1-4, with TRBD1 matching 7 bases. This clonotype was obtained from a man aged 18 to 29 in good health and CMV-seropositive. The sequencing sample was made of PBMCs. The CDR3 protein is CASSAGTAYEKLFF. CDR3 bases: TGTGCCAGCAGTGCCGGGACAGCGTATGAAAAACTGTTTTTT.